This T cell receptor beta chain was captured by sequencing in a study of T cells in Graves' hyperthyroidism and ophthalmopathy. Overall study findings and caveats: Most thyroid clonotypes that were expanded above 0.001 also turned up in blood. Ophthalmopathy was separated from stable hyperthyroidism by a 13 V-J model.

Authors of the study amplified TCR beta CDR3 regions from RNA transcripts. TCR CDR3 underwent first-round RT-PCR with the HTBI primer set. TCRdb processed the multiplex PCR reads anew with MiXCR; each CDR3 protein has one entry. Found here are 300,000 to 450,000 distinct CDR3 sequences, approximately 15% of them singletons; the top ten hold around a third. CDR1 is MDHEN and CDR2 is SYDVKM in the germline V gene. Trimming cost V 4 bases and J 1 base; bases outside gene matches: 13. The length of the CDR3 is 19 residues. This clonotype was counted many times. As yet, its antigen is unknown. Sequences were obtained from blood. The J gene is TRBJ2-4, the V gene TRBV28; 10 bases align to TRBD2. This receptor was taken from a woman aged 30 to 39 with Graves' hyperthyroidism. For the CDR3, the DNA is TGTGCCAGCAGTTACCCGGGACTAGCGTACAGGGTCGCCAAAAACATTCAGTACTTC. It specifies CASSYPGLAYRVAKNIQYF. Using reference TRBV28 and TRBJ2-4 for the parts outside the CDR3, the full variable domain is DVKVTQSSRYLVKRTGEKVFLECVQDMDHENMFWYRQDPGLGLRLIYFSYDVKMKEKGDIPEGYSVSREKKERFSLILESASTNQTSMYLCASSYPGLAYRVAKNIQYFGAGTRLSVL.